The TCR beta chain described here comes from a study of blood T cell repertoires in COVID-19. This table comes from immunoSEQ multiplex PCR, and its TCRdb copy is limited to in-frame clones, with some not included. The sample includes about 280,000 clones, approximately 83% of them seen just once. CDR3 size: 15 residues. CDR1 and CDR2 from the germline V gene are PRHDT and FYEKMQ (reference sequence). Trimming cost V 0 bases and J 1 base, with 9 bases left between them. This clonotype originated in a woman under 40 who had recovered from COVID-19. The sample consisted of peripheral blood. This rearrangement joins TRBV13 to TRBJ1-1; a weak D match, TRBD1 (6 bases). In DNA, the CDR3 is TGTGCCAGCAGCTTAGGCACACAGGGGAACACTGAAGCTTTCTTT. Translated: CASSLGTQGNTEAFF.